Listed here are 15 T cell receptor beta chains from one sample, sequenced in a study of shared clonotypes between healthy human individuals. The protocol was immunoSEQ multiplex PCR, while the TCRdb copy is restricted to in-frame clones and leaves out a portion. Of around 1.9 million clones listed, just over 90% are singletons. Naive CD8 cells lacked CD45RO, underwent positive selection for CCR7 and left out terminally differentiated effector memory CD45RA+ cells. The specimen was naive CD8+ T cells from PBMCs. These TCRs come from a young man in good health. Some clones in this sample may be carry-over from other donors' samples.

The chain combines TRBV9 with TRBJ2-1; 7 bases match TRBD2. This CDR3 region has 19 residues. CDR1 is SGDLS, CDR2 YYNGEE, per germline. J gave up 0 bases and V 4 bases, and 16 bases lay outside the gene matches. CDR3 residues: CASSIGKTEGGSSYNEQFF. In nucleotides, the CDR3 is TGTGCCAGCAGCATAGGAAAAACAGAGGGCGGGAGCTCCTACAATGAGCAGTTCTTC.

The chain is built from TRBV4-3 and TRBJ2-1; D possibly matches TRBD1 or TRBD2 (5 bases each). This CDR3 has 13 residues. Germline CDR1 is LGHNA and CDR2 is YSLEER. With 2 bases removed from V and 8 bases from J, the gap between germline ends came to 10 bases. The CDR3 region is CASSQREQDEQFF. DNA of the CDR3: TGCGCCAGCAGCCAACGGGAACAGGATGAGCAGTTCTTC.

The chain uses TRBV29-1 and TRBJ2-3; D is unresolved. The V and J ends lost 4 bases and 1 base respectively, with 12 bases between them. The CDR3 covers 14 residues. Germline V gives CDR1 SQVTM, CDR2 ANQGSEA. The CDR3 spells CSVVGVLRTDTQYF. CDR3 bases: TGCAGCGTTGTAGGAGTCCTGCGCACAGATACGCAGTATTTT.

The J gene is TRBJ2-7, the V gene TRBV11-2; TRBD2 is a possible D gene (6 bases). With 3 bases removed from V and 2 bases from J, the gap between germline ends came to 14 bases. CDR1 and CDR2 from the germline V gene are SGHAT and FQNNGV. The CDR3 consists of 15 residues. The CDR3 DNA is TGTGCCAGCAGCTTGGGTTTGCGGGGAACCTACGAGCAGTACTTC. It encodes CASSLGLRGTYEQYF.

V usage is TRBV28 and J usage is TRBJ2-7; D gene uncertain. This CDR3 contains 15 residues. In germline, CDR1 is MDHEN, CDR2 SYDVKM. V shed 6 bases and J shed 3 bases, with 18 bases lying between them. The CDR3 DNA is TGTGCCAGCAGCATCACCCTGATTACTTACTACGAGCAGTACTTC. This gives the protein CASSITLITYYEQYF.

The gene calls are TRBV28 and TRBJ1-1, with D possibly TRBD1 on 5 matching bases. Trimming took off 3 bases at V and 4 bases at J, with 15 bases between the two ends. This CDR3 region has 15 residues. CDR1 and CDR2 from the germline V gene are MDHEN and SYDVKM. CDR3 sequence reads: CASSFGHPEVTEAFF. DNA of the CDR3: TGTGCCAGCAGTTTCGGACATCCCGAGGTCACTGAAGCTTTCTTT.

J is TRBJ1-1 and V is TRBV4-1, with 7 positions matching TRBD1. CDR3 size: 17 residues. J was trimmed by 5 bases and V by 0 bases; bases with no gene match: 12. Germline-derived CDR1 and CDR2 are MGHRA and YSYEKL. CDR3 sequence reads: CASSQELKEGARTEAFF. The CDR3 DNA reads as TGCGCCAGCAGCCAAGAACTCAAAGAGGGGGCGAGGACTGAAGCTTTCTTT.

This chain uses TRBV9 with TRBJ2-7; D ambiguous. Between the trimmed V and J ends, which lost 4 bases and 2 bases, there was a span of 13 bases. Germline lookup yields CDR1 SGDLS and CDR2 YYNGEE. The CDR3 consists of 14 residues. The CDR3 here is CASSPLRNPYEQYF. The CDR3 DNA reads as TGTGCCAGCAGCCCCCTTCGGAACCCCTACGAGCAGTACTTC.

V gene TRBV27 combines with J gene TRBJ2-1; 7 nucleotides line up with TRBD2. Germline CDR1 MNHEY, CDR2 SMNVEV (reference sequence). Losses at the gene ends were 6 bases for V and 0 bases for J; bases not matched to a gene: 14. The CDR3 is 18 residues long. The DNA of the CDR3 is TGTGCCAGCAGCGCCACCTCCATCCTAGCGGTCTCCTACAATGAGCAGTTCTTC. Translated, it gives CASSATSILAVSYNEQFF.

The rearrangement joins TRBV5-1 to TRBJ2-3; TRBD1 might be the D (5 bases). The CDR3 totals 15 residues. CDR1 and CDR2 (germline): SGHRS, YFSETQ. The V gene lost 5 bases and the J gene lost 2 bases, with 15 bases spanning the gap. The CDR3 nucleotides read TGCGCCAGCAGATCTACAGGAGAGCTCACAGATACGCAGTATTTT. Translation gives CASRSTGELTDTQYF.

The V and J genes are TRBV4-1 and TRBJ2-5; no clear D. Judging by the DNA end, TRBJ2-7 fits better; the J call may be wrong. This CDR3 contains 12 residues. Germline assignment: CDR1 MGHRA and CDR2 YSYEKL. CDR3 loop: CASSPGLYEQYF. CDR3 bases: TGCGCCAGCAGCCCGGGTTTGTACGAGCAGTACTTC.

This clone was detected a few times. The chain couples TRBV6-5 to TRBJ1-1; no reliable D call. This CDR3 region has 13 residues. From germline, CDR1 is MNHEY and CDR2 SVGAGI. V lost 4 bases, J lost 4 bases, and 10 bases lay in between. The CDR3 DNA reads TGTGCCAGCAGTTCGGGATCCCTCACTGAAGCTTTCTTT. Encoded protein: CASSSGSLTEAFF.

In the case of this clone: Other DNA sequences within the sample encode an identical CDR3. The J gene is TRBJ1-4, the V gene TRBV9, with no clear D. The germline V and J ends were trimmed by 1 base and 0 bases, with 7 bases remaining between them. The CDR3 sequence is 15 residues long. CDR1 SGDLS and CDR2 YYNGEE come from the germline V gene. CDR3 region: CASSVSGATNEKLFF. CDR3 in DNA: TGTGCCAGCAGCGTATCGGGTGCAACTAATGAAAAACTGTTTTTT.

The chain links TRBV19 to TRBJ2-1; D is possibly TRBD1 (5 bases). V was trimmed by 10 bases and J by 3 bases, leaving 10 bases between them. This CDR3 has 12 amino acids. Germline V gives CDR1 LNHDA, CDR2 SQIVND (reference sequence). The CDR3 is CATWGRYNEQFF. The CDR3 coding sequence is TGTGCCACCTGGGGCCGCTACAATGAGCAGTTCTTC.

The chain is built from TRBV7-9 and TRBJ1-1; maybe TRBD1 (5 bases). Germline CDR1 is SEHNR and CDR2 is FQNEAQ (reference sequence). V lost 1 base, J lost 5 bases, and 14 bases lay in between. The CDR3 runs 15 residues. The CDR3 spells CASSLEGSHGTEAFF. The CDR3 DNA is TGTGCCAGCAGCTTAGAGGGGAGTCACGGAACTGAAGCTTTCTTT.